The rows below give T cell receptor beta chains drawn from one sample of a study of shared clonotypes between healthy human individuals. The method was immunoSEQ multiplex PCR; TCRdb's version includes in-frame clones alone and lacks a portion of them. The sample shows a few hundred thousand clones, 75% to 80% of them seen only once. Sequencing was done on a sample of PBMCs. The receptors were sampled from a woman aged 40 to 49 in good health. Some clones in this sample may be carry-over from other donors' samples. CDR3s include the opening cysteine and the closing phenylalanine or tryptophan. D genes are given only for firm matches. Clone size is given for some rows only: seen once, a few or many times, or a class if the clone is expanded.

j_call clone_size v_call d_call cdr3_nt cdr3_aa
TRBJ2-5 - TRBV11-2 TRBD2 TGTGCCAGCAGCTTAACTAGCGGCCTCCAAGAGACCCAGTACTTC CASSLTSGLQETQYF
TRBJ2-7 - TRBV7-9 - TGTGCCAGCAGCTGGGGGGCTCCCTACGAGCAGTACTTC CASSWGAPYEQYF
TRBJ2-5 - TRBV6-1 TRBD1 TGTGCCAGCGCGGACGGGACAGGGGGACAAGAGACCCAGTACTTC CASADGTGGQETQYF
TRBJ2-1 - TRBV6-1 TRBD1 TGTGCCAGCAGTGAAGCGATCGCCAGGGGGATGAATGAGCAGTTCTTC CASSEAIARGMNEQFF
TRBJ2-7 - TRBV6-6 TRBD1 TGTGCCAGCAGTTCAACCGGGACAGGAATCTACGAGCAGTACTTC CASSSTGTGIYEQYF
TRBJ2-1 - TRBV5-6 - TGTGCCAGCAGCCCGAGACACCTTTACAATGAGCAGTTCTTC CASSPRHLYNEQFF
TRBJ1-1 - TRBV29-1 TRBD1 TGCAGCGTCAGACAGGGTAGCACTGAAGCTTTCTTT CSVRQGSTEAFF
TRBJ2-3 - TRBV28 TRBD2 TGTGCCAGCAATCGCGCTAGCGGGAGTTATACGCAGTATTTT CASNRASGSYTQYF
TRBJ2-4 - TRBV10-1 - TGCGCCAGCAGTGAGCCTGCACTGTCCAAAAACATTCAGTACTTC CASSEPALSKNIQYF
TRBJ1-1 - TRBV7-8 - TGTGCCAGCAGCTCGTCCAGGGTGGACACTGAAGCTTTCTTT CASSSSRVDTEAFF
TRBJ2-7 - TRBV15 - TGTGCCACCAGCAGATCCCTAGGGGACCCGCGGGAGCAGTACTTC CATSRSLGDPREQYF
TRBJ1-1 - TRBV7-2 - TGTGCCAGCGGCTTAGGTTTTCAGGGGACTGAAGCTTTCTTT CASGLGFQGTEAFF
TRBJ2-2 once TRBV18 TRBD2 TGTGCCAGCTCACCTGCTCCGACTAGCCGGAGTGGGAGGGACACCGGGGAGCTGTTTTTT CASSPAPTSRSGRDTGELFF
TRBJ2-7 - TRBV7-6 - TGTGCCAGCAGCTTTGAGTTGCGGGGCTCCTACGAGCAGTACTTC CASSFELRGSYEQYF
TRBJ1-4 - TRBV7-2 - TGTGCCAGCAGCTTAGCACAGGATAATGAAAAACTGTTTTTT CASSLAQDNEKLFF
TRBJ2-3 many TRBV29-1 - TGCAGCGTTGATCCTGGTTGGACGGGAAGCACAGATACGCAGTATTTT CSVDPGWTGSTDTQYF
TRBJ2-1 - TRBV6-5 - TGTGCCAGCAGTTACTACCCTACCTCCAACTACAATGAGCAGTTCTTC CASSYYPTSNYNEQFF
TRBJ2-2 - TRBV15 - TGTGCCACTCAAGCAACTGGTTTCCTCAACACCGGGGAGCTGTTTTTT CATQATGFLNTGELFF
TRBJ2-7 many TRBV7-3 - TGTGCCAGCAGCCCTACCGGGACAAGTACCGCGCAGTACTTC CASSPTGTSTAQYF
TRBJ2-1 - TRBV29-1 TRBD2 TGCAGCGTTGAAAGGTCTCCTAGCGGGAGTTATGAGCAGTTCTTC CSVERSPSGSYEQFF
TRBJ2-1 - TRBV10-3 TRBD2 TGTGCCATCAGTGGGACTAGCAATGAGCAGTTCTTC CAISGTSNEQFF
TRBJ2-1 - TRBV28 - TGTGCCAGCAGAGACATAGGGGGGAATGAGCAGTTCTTC CASRDIGGNEQFF
TRBJ1-5 few TRBV27 - TGTGCCAGCAGTTTATCGGGAGGGAATCAGCCCCAGCATTTT CASSLSGGNQPQHF
TRBJ2-7 few TRBV10-1 TRBD1 TGCGCCAGCAGTGAGACGACAGGGGCCCTGGACGAGCAGTACTTC CASSETTGALDEQYF
TRBJ1-2 - TRBV18 TRBD1 TGTGCCAGCTCACCCGGACAGGGCCGACGAGTGACCTATGGCTACACCTTC CASSPGQGRRVTYGYTF
TRBJ1-2 - TRBV9 - TGTGCCAGCACCGGGGGCGGGGACTGGGGCTACACCTTC CASTGGGDWGYTF
TRBJ2-7 once TRBV7-3 TRBD2 TGTGCCAGCAGCTTAAAGCCCGGGAGGGCCCACGAGCAGTACTTC CASSLKPGRAHEQYF
TRBJ2-5 - TRBV6-5 TRBD1 TGTGCCAGCAGTTCGTCCACAGGGGGCTCAGAGACCCAGTACTTC CASSSSTGGSETQYF
TRBJ2-2 - TRBV28 - TGTGCCATCCCCGCGGGACAGAACACCGGGGAGCTGTTTTTT CAIPAGQNTGELFF
TRBJ2-1 - TRBV29-1 TRBD2 TGCAGCGTGGGGGGGACTAGCGGGAATTCTGAGCAGTTCTTC CSVGGTSGNSEQFF
TRBJ1-5 - TRBV15 - TGTGCCACCAGCAGAGACAGGGGAGATCAGCCCCAGCATTTT CATSRDRGDQPQHF
TRBJ2-2 - TRBV11-2 - TGTGCCAGCAGCCCCCCGGGGGGCGTTGTCGGGGAGCTGTTTTTT CASSPPGGVVGELFF